The following is a TCR beta chain sequence with its context. Its antigen is still unknown. Libraries were prepared by immunoSEQ multiplex PCR; TCRdb keeps only in-frame clonotypes and omits some of them. The sample carries tens of thousands of clones, 75% to 90% recorded once. Peripheral blood came from all dose cohorts at three timepoints. This entry comes from a study of OX40 agonist ivuxolimab in advanced cancers. Study information: Participants averaged approximately 65 years of age (range about 23 to 80) and were around 80% male.

Findings and caveats of the study: Clonal expansion from baseline to week 6 occurred in both CD4+ and CD8+ T cells.

CDR1 SGHDN and CDR2 FVKESK come from the germline V gene. V shed 0 bases and J shed 4 bases, with 12 bases lying between them. The CDR3 loop spans 15 amino acids. The clonotype originates from an adult with an advanced solid tumor such as melanoma, head and neck, liver or kidney cancer. This chain links TRBV14 with TRBJ1-2; D perhaps matches TRBD1 (6 bases). The sample in question was CD4+ or CD8+ T cells sorted from blood, obtained in a trial of the OX40 agonist ivuxolimab. CDR3 in amino acids: CASSQDRQAVYGYTF. In DNA, the CDR3 is TGTGCCAGCAGCCAAGATCGACAGGCCGTCTATGGCTACACCTTC.